This T cell receptor beta chain was observed in a study of blood T cell repertoires in COVID-19. Overall study context: The samples span acute and convalescent COVID-19 from the United States, Italy and Spain.

Germline CDR1 is MNHEY and CDR2 is SMNVEV (reference sequence). This CDR3 has 14 residues. The V segment lost 2 bases and the J segment 13 bases; nucleotides outside the gene matches: 12. Methods used by the authors: Nucleated cell counts were estimated from reference gene primer amplification. The repertoire was sequenced with immunoSEQ multiplex PCR; TCRdb's copy has only in-frame clones and lacks some. V, J and clone size were drawn from that table, and D and trimming were deduced from the DNA. The table has under 250,000 clones, about nine tenths seen once. J is TRBJ2-5 and V is TRBV27, with 8 positions matching TRBD1. This sequence originates from a woman between 25 and 40 years old with COVID-19, enrolled during active disease. The sample taken for sequencing was peripheral blood. CDR3 nucleotide sequence: TGTGCCAGCAGTTTAGGTATAGGAGGGACAGGCATGTACTTC. Translating gives CASSLGIGGTGMYF.